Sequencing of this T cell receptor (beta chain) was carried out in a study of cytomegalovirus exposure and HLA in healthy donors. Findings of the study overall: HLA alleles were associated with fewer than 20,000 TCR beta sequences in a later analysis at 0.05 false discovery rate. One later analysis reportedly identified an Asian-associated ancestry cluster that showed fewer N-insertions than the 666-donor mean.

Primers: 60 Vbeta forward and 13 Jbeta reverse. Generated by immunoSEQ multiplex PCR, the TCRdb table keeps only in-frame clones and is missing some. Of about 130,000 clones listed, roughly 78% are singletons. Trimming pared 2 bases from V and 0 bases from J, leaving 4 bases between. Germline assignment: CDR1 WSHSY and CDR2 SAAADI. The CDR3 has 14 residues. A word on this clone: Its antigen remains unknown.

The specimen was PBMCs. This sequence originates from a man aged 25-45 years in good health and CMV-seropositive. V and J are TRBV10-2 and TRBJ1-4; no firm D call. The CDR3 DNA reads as TGCGCCAGCAGTGAGGTAGCAACTAATGAAAAACTGTTTTTT. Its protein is CASSEVATNEKLFF.